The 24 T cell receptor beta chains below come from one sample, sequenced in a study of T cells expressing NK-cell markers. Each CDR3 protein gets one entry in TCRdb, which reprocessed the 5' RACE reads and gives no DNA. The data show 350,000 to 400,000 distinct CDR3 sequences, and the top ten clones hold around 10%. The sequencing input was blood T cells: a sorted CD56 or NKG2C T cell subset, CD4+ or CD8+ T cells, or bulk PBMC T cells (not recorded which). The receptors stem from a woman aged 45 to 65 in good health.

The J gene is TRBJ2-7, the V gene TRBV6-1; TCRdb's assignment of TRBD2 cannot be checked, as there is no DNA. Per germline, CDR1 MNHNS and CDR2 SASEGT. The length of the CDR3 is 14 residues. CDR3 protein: CASMRTSGQLEQYF.

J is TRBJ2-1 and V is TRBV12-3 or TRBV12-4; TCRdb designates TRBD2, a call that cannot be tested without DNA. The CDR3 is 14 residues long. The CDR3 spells CASRGTSFVPEQFF.

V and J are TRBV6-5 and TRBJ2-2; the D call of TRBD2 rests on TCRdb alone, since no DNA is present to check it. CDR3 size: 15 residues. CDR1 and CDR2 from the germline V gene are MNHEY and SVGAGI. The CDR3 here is CASSQGLVPTGELFF.

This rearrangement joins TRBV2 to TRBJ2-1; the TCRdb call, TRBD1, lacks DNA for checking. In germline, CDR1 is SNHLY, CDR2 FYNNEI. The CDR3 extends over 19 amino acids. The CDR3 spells CASSEGELPRKGTYNEQFF. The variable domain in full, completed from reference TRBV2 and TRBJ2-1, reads EPEVTQTPSHQVTQMGQEVILRCVPISNHLYFYWYRQILGQKVEFLVSFYNNEISEKSEIFDDQFSVERPDGSNFTLKIRSTKLEDSAMYFCASSEGELPRKGTYNEQFFGPGTRLTVL.

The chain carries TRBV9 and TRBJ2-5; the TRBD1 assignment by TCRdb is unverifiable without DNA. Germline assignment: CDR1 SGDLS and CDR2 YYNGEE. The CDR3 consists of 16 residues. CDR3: CASSVDVGQLQETQYF. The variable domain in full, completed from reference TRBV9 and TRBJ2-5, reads DSGVTQTPKHLITATGQRVTLRCSPRSGDLSVYWYQQSLDQGLQFLIQYYNGEERAKGNILERFSAQQFPDLHSELNLSSLELGDSALYFCASSVDVGQLQETQYFGPGTRLLVL.

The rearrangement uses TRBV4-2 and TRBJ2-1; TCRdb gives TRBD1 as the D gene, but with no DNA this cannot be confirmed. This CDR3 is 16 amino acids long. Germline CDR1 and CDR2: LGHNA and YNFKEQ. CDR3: CASSQGRDRSYNEQFF.

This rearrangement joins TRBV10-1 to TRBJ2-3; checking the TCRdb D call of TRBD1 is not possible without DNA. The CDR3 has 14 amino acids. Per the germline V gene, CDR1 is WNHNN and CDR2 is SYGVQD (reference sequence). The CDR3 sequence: CASHTGVGTDTQYF.

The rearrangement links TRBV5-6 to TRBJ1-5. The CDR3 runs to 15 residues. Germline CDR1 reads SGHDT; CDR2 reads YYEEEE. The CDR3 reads CASSLDPHSNQPQHF.

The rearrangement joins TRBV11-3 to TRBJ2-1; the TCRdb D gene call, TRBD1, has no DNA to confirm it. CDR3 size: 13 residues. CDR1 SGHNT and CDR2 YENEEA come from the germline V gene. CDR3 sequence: CASSSRTPNEQFF.

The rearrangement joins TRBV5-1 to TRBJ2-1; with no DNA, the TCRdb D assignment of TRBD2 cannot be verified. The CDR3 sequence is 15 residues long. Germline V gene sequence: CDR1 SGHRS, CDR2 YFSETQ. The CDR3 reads CASSSYLAKDNEQFF. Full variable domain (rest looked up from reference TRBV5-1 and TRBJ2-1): KAGVTQTPRYLIKTRGQQVTLSCSPISGHRSVSWYQQTPGQGLQFLFEYFSETQRNKGNFPGRFSGRQFSNSRSEMNVSTLELGDSALYLCASSSYLAKDNEQFFGPGTRLTVL.

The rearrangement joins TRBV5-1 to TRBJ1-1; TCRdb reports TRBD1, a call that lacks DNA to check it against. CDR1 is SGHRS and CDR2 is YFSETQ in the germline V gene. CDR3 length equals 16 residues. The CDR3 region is CASNFRGGGSDTEAFF.

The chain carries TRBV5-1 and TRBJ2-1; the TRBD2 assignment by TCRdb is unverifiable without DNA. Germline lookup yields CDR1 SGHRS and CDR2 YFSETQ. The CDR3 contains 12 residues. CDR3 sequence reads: CASSNGPYEQFF.

CDR3 in amino acids: CASSEGRVETQYF. V is TRBV6-1 and J is TRBJ2-5; absent DNA, TCRdb's TRBD1 call cannot be checked. Germline V gives CDR1 MNHNS, CDR2 SASEGT. This CDR3 comprises 13 residues.

CDR3 sequence reads: CAAGSGPINTGELFF. V usage is TRBV5-1 and J usage is TRBJ2-2; TCRdb's assignment of TRBD2 cannot be checked, as there is no DNA. The CDR3 loop spans 15 amino acids. Germline values: CDR1 SGHRS, CDR2 YFSETQ.

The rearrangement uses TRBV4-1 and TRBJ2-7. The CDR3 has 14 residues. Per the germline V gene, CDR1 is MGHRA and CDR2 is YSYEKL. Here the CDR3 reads CASSQPFATYEQYF.

CDR3: CASSQETGAPNEQFF. The chain has TRBV4-1 and TRBJ2-1. This CDR3 has 15 residues. Germline V lookup: CDR1 MGHRA, CDR2 YSYEKL.

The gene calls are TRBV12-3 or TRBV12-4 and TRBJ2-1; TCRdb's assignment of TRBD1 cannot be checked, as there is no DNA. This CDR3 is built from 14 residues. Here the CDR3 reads CASRSGTVNNEQFF.

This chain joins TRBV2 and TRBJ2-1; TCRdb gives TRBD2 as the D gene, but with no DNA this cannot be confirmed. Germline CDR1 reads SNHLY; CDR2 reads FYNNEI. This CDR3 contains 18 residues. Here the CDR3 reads CASSESRLAGGSYNEQFF.

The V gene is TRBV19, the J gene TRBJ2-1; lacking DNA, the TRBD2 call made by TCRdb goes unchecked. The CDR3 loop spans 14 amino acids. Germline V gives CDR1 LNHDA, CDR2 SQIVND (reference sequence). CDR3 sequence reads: CASSLPGLGLEQFF.

CDR3 sequence: CASSYSMNTEAFF. The gene calls are TRBV12-3 or TRBV12-4 and TRBJ1-1. The CDR3 contains 13 residues.

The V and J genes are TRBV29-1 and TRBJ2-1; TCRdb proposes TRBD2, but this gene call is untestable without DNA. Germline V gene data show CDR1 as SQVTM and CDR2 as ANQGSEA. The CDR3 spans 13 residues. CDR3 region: CRVAGNQYNEQFF.

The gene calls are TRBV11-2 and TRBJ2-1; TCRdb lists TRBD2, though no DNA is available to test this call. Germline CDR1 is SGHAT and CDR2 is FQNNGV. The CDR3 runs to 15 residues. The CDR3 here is CASSPLAGEVNEQFF.

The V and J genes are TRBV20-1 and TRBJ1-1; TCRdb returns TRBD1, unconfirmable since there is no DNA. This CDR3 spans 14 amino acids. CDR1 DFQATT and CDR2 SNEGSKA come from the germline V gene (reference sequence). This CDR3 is CSASKQPGNTEAFF.

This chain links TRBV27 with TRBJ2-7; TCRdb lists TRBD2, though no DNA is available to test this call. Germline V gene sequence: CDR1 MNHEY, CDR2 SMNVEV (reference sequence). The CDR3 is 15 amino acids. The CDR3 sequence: CASSLLGTAPYEQYF.